One and the same sample provided the 15 T cell receptor beta chains below, sequenced in a study of CD8+ T cells in alopecia areata. Isolated RNA was reverse transcribed into cDNA used as the sequencing template. Clones were sequenced by immunoSEQ multiplex PCR, and TCRdb holds only the in-frame ones, with some missing. This sample yields 140,000 to 150,000 clones, of which about 47% are seen a single time; 0.99% belongs to the top ten. The specimen comprised CD4+ T cells sorted from blood, sampled at week 0. The receptors were sampled from a human donor with alopecia areata.

This chain connects TRBV29-1 to TRBJ1-1, with D tentatively TRBD1 (5 bases). V was clipped by 6 bases and J by 8 bases, with 10 bases between them. Germline lookup yields CDR1 SQVTM and CDR2 ANQGSEA. The CDR3 totals 10 residues. The CDR3 sequence: CSVKNREAFF. The CDR3 coding sequence is TGCAGCGTCAAAAACAGGGAAGCTTTCTTT.

The CDR3 DNA reads as TGTGCCAGCAGCCAACCGGGACTAGCGGGAGCCTACGAGCAGTACTTC. Translated: CASSQPGLAGAYEQYF. The rearrangement uses TRBV4-2 and TRBJ2-7; 14 nucleotides match TRBD2. The CDR3 contains 16 residues. Unmatched junction bases numbered 2, after V lost 2 bases and J lost 2 bases. Germline CDR1 and CDR2: LGHNA and YNFKEQ.

The gene calls are TRBV5-1 and TRBJ2-7; 8 bases map to TRBD1. Germline CDR1 is SGHRS and CDR2 is YFSETQ. The CDR3 consists of 13 residues. J lost 2 bases, V lost 4 bases, and 2 bases had no gene match. The CDR3 nucleotides are TGCGCCAGCAGCGGGACAGGTACCTACGAGCAGTACTTC. It yields the protein CASSGTGTYEQYF. Drawing the rest from reference TRBV5-1 and TRBJ2-7, the complete variable domain is KAGVTQTPRYLIKTRGQQVTLSCSPISGHRSVSWYQQTPGQGLQFLFEYFSETQRNKGNFPGRFSGRQFSNSRSEMNVSTLELGDSALYLCASSGTGTYEQYFGPGTRLTVT.

The rearrangement joins TRBV6-6 to TRBJ2-5; the match to TRBD1 covers 8 bases. The germline gives CDR1 MNHNY, CDR2 SVGAGI (reference sequence). V gave up 5 bases and J gave up 3 bases; unmatched junction bases: 11. The CDR3 sequence is 16 residues long. The CDR3: CASSLLWTGKEETQYF. CDR3 nucleotides: TGTGCCAGCAGTCTCCTTTGGACAGGGAAAGAAGAGACCCAGTACTTC.

CDR3 residues: CSVDTSGISDTQYF. The CDR3 coding sequence is TGCAGCGTTGACACTAGCGGGATTTCAGATACGCAGTATTTT. The V and J genes are TRBV29-1 and TRBJ2-3, with TRBD2 matching 10 bases. The CDR3 loop spans 14 amino acids. Germline V CDR1 and CDR2: SQVTM, ANQGSEA. The V and J ends lost 3 bases and 4 bases, in that order; junction bases with no gene match: 4.

Only a few counts were recorded for this clone. The chain joins TRBV7-2 to TRBJ2-5; 7 nucleotides agree with TRBD2. CDR3 length equals 18 residues. The germline V gene encodes CDR1 SGHTA and CDR2 FQGNSA. The ends lost 0 bases at V and 1 base at J; junction bases unmatched: 11. The chain's CDR3 is CASSLAPIGRVPQETQYF. CDR3 DNA sequence: TGTGCCAGCAGCTTAGCACCTATTGGGAGGGTGCCCCAAGAGACCCAGTACTTC. The variable domain in full, completed from reference TRBV7-2 and TRBJ2-5, reads GAGVSQSPSNKVTEKGKDVELRCDPISGHTALYWYRQSLGQGLEFLIYFQGNSAPDKSGLPSDRFSAERTGGSVSTLTIQRTQQEDSAVYLCASSLAPIGRVPQETQYFGPGTRLLVL.

This chain links TRBV14 with TRBJ2-7, with 8 bases that match TRBD2. Unmatched junction bases numbered 11, after V lost 0 bases and J lost 4 bases. Germline values: CDR1 SGHDN, CDR2 FVKESK. The CDR3 extends over 17 amino acids. This chain's CDR3 is CASSQDRAVSGEYEQYF. CDR3 DNA sequence: TGTGCCAGCAGCCAAGATCGGGCGGTTAGCGGGGAGTACGAGCAGTACTTC.

The rearrangement joins TRBV29-1 to TRBJ2-2, with D unresolved. Trimming removed 3 bases from V and 8 bases from J, with 16 bases in between. The CDR3 length is 14 residues. Germline assignment: CDR1 SQVTM and CDR2 ANQGSEA. The DNA of the CDR3 is TGCAGCGTTGACCCCCCGGGTGCCGCTGGGGAGCTGTTTTTT. Its translation is CSVDPPGAAGELFF.

This clone was found a few times. The same CDR3 arises from other DNA sequences in this sample as well. The gene calls are TRBV5-1 and TRBJ2-1, with TRBD2 matching 9 bases. The CDR3 sequence is 14 residues long. V trimming: 0 bases; J trimming: 7 bases; junction bases outside the gene matches: 2. The germline V gene has CDR1 SGHRS and CDR2 YFSETQ. CDR3 in amino acids: CASSLGTSGNEQFF. DNA of the CDR3: TGCGCCAGCAGCTTGGGAACTAGCGGGAATGAGCAGTTCTTC. Supplemented by reference TRBV5-1 and TRBJ2-1, the full variable domain reads KAGVTQTPRYLIKTRGQQVTLSCSPISGHRSVSWYQQTPGQGLQFLFEYFSETQRNKGNFPGRFSGRQFSNSRSEMNVSTLELGDSALYLCASSLGTSGNEQFFGPGTRLTVL.

The chain uses TRBV5-4 and TRBJ2-1; 7 positions match TRBD2. CDR1 is SGHNT, CDR2 YYREEE, per germline (reference sequence). Losses at the gene ends were 2 bases for V and 0 bases for J; bases not matched to a gene: 8. The CDR3 extends over 17 amino acids. The CDR3 region has the DNA TGTGCCAGCAGCTTTGTCCCTAGCGGTAGCTCCTACAATGAGCAGTTCTTC. This encodes CASSFVPSGSSYNEQFF. Drawing the rest from reference TRBV5-4 and TRBJ2-1, the complete variable domain is ETGVTQSPTHLIKTRGQQVTLRCSSQSGHNTVSWYQQALGQGPQFIFQYYREEENGRGNFPPRFSGLQFPNYSSELNVNALELDDSALYLCASSFVPSGSSYNEQFFGPGTRLTVL.

The chain uses TRBV30 and TRBJ2-1; 11 bases are a match to TRBD2. The CDR3 is 17 amino acids. The germline gives CDR1 GTSNPN, CDR2 SVGIG (reference sequence). J lost 5 bases, V lost 0 bases, and 9 bases had no gene match. The CDR3 here is CAWSVRASGRNHNEQFF. CDR3 in DNA: TGTGCCTGGAGTGTACGGGCTAGCGGGAGGAACCACAATGAGCAGTTCTTC.

The sample holds one count of this clone. This sequence joins TRBV19 and TRBJ2-4; tentatively, D is TRBD2 (5 bases). From germline, CDR1 is LNHDA and CDR2 SQIVND (reference sequence). This CDR3 has 15 amino acids. Trimming removed 5 bases from V and 1 base from J, with 12 bases in between. The CDR3 region has the DNA TGTGCCAGTAGTGCCTCCGGGAACGCCAAAAACATTCAGTACTTC. Translating gives CASSASGNAKNIQYF.

The chain couples TRBV5-1 to TRBJ1-1, with 7 positions matching TRBD1. The CDR3 sequence is 15 residues long. Per the germline V gene, CDR1 is SGHRS and CDR2 is YFSETQ. With V trimmed by 4 bases and J by 2 bases, 8 bases remained unmatched. The CDR3 region has the DNA TGCGCCAGCAGCAAAACCGGGACAGTAAACACTGAAGCTTTCTTT. This sequence encodes CASSKTGTVNTEAFF.

The chain combines TRBV7-2 with TRBJ1-1; perhaps TRBD1 as D (5 bases). This CDR3 has 12 amino acids. CDR1 is SGHTA, CDR2 FQGNSA, per germline. Trimming stripped 7 bases from V and 5 bases from J, with 11 bases between. The CDR3 spells CASTPWGTEAFF. The CDR3, as DNA: TGTGCCAGCACCCCCTGGGGGACTGAAGCTTTCTTT.

The J gene is TRBJ2-7, the V gene TRBV25-1; 7 bases align to TRBD2. Germline V gene lookup returns CDR1 MGHDK and CDR2 SYGVNS. The CDR3 is 15 amino acids. J was trimmed by 7 bases and V by 1 base; bases with no gene match: 10. CDR3 protein: CASSELGGSPGEQYF. CDR3 sequence (DNA): TGTGCCAGCAGTGAATTGGGCGGGAGCCCGGGGGAGCAGTACTTC.